A single sample is the source of the 22 T cell receptor beta chains below, sequenced in a study of blood T cell repertoires in COVID-19. TCRdb keeps only in-frame clones here, not all; method: immunoSEQ multiplex PCR. The sample records about 180,000 clones, roughly nine tenths being singletons. Sequencing was carried out using peripheral blood. The receptors shown here come from a man aged 70-80 years with active or convalescent COVID-19.

The chain uses TRBV15 and TRBJ2-1; 7 bases fit TRBD2. The CDR3 has 14 residues. Germline lookup yields CDR1 LNHNV and CDR2 YYDKDF (reference sequence). With 1 base clipped from V and 7 bases from J, the junction kept 4 bases outside the gene matches. In DNA, the CDR3 is TGTGCCACCAGCAGAGGTAGAGCGGGGAATGAGCAGTTCTTC. Its translation is CATSRGRAGNEQFF.

The chain has TRBV18 and TRBJ2-5; 9 bases are shared with TRBD2. Germline values: CDR1 KGHSH, CDR2 LQKENI. V lost 3 bases and J lost 2; bases outside the gene matches: 10. The CDR3 has 17 amino acids. CDR3 sequence: CASSPATSGRSQETQYF. The CDR3 bases are TGTGCCAGCTCACCCGCAACTAGCGGGCGGTCTCAAGAGACCCAGTACTTC.

There are a few counts of this clone. The rearrangement joins TRBV12-3 or TRBV12-4 to TRBJ1-2; 7 bases fit TRBD1. The CDR3 has 13 residues. V was clipped by 5 bases and J by 2 bases; unmatched bases: 2. Here the CDR3 reads CASSEGQNYGYTF. In DNA form, the CDR3 reads TGTGCCAGCAGTGAGGGACAGAACTATGGCTACACCTTC.

The rearrangement joins TRBV15 to TRBJ2-2, with TRBD1 matching 7 bases. The CDR3 loop spans 15 amino acids. V lost 4 bases and J lost 6; bases outside the gene matches: 8. Germline V lookup: CDR1 LNHNV, CDR2 YYDKDF (reference sequence). The CDR3 loop is CATSTRQGLAGELFF. DNA for the CDR3: TGTGCCACCAGCACGAGACAGGGTTTAGCCGGGGAGCTGTTTTTT.

The chain couples TRBV2 to TRBJ1-2, with TRBD1 identical over 7 bases. The V gene end was trimmed by 6 bases and the J gene end by 3 bases; junction bases not matched to a gene: 7. Per germline, CDR1 SNHLY and CDR2 FYNNEI. The CDR3 loop spans 14 amino acids. CDR3 amino acids: CASRGQGGYYGYTF. DNA of the CDR3: TGTGCCAGCAGGGGTCAAGGGGGCTACTATGGCTACACCTTC.

The rearrangement links TRBV11-2 to TRBJ1-4, with D perhaps TRBD1 (5 bases). Deletions cut 5 bases from V and 3 bases from J, with 19 bases between. The CDR3 runs 17 residues. Germline assignment: CDR1 SGHAT and CDR2 FQNNGV. In nucleotides, the CDR3 is TGTGCCAGCAGCCAGATCCCCCAGGGTATAGCTAATGAAAAACTGTTTTTT. Translated: CASSQIPQGIANEKLFF.

J is TRBJ1-1 and V is TRBV18; D is perhaps TRBD1 (6 bases). The CDR3 consists of 13 residues. V was cut by 3 bases and J by 7 bases, with 12 bases left in between. Germline V gene lookup returns CDR1 KGHSH and CDR2 LQKENI. The chain's CDR3 is CASSPYGQYEAFF. In DNA form, the CDR3 reads TGTGCCAGCTCACCGTACGGACAGTATGAAGCTTTCTTT.

This clone was counted between two and nine times. The V and J genes are TRBV18 and TRBJ2-5, with D possibly matching TRBD1 (6 bases). V shed 3 bases and J shed 4 bases, with 15 bases lying between them. Germline-derived CDR1 and CDR2 are KGHSH and LQKENI. The CDR3 loop spans 15 amino acids. This chain's CDR3 is CASSPSQGRTETQYF. DNA of the CDR3: TGTGCCAGCTCACCGTCACAGGGTAGGACAGAGACCCAGTACTTC.

V is TRBV5-1 and J is TRBJ2-3, with 12 positions matching TRBD1. V lost 3 bases to trimming and J lost 4 bases; unmatched junction nucleotides: 6. The CDR3 contains 16 residues. Germline lookup yields CDR1 SGHRS and CDR2 YFSETQ. CDR3 DNA sequence: TGCGCCAGCAGCTACCGGGACAGGGGGCTGGCAGATACGCAGTATTTT. Translating gives CASSYRDRGLADTQYF.

The rearrangement uses TRBV4-1 and TRBJ1-5; no clear D gene. The germline V and J ends were trimmed by 0 bases and 0 bases, with 9 bases remaining between them. There are 16 residues in the CDR3. CDR1 is MGHRA, CDR2 YSYEKL, per germline. This CDR3 is CASSQEGRSSNQPQHF. The CDR3 DNA reads as TGCGCCAGCAGCCAAGAAGGGAGATCTAGCAATCAGCCCCAGCATTTT.

V gene TRBV6-6 combines with J gene TRBJ1-3, with D unresolved. Germline V gene sequence: CDR1 MNHNY, CDR2 SVGAGI (reference sequence). The CDR3 extends over 16 amino acids. Trimming shortened V by 6 bases and J by 0 bases, and 15 bases separated the two germline ends. The CDR3: CASRPPRESSGNTIYF. CDR3 sequence (DNA): TGTGCCAGCAGGCCCCCCCGTGAGAGCTCTGGAAACACCATATATTTT.

A few counts support this clone. CDR3 amino acids: CASSLAAGPNTGELFF. CDR3 nucleotide sequence: TGTGCCAGCAGCTTGGCGGCGGGACCGAACACCGGGGAGCTGTTTTTT. The rearrangement uses TRBV5-8 and TRBJ2-2; the D gene is possibly TRBD2 (6 bases). Germline-derived CDR1 and CDR2 are SGHTS and YDEGEE. The CDR3 totals 16 residues. The V and J ends lost 0 bases and 0 bases respectively, with 9 bases between them.

The J gene is TRBJ2-3, the V gene TRBV28, with TRBD2 as a possible D gene (6 bases). Trimming took 8 bases from V and 6 from J, leaving 21 bases between them. CDR1 and CDR2 (germline): MDHEN, SYDVKM. CDR3 size: 15 residues. Written as DNA, the CDR3 is TGTGCCAGCCATACAGGAGGGCAGGTGACGGATACGCAGTATTTT. This gives the protein CASHTGGQVTDTQYF.

The chain couples TRBV5-5 to TRBJ1-2, with D uncertain. The CDR3 spans 14 residues. Trimming shortened V by 1 base and J by 2 bases, and 9 bases separated the two germline ends. Germline lookup yields CDR1 SGHKS and CDR2 YYEKEE (reference sequence). In DNA, the CDR3 is TGTGCCAGCAGCTTGAGGGCGGGAAACTATGGCTACACCTTC. Its translation: CASSLRAGNYGYTF.

V is TRBV10-1 and J is TRBJ1-1, with 7 bases fitting TRBD1. CDR3 length: 15 amino acids. From germline, CDR1 is WNHNN and CDR2 SYGVQD (reference sequence). Losses at the gene ends were 0 bases for V and 4 bases for J; bases not matched to a gene: 5. The CDR3 sequence: CASSESRTGGTEAFF. CDR3 nucleotides: TGCGCCAGCAGTGAGTCCAGGACAGGCGGCACTGAAGCTTTCTTT.

The rearrangement joins TRBV29-1 to TRBJ2-1; D is possibly TRBD1 (6 bases). Germline V gene lookup returns CDR1 SQVTM and CDR2 ANQGSEA. The CDR3 contains 16 residues. V lost 7 bases to trimming and J lost 4 bases, with 23 bases between them. The CDR3 region is CSGSGPATGGYNEQFF. The CDR3 region has the DNA TGCAGCGGCTCGGGGCCCGCGACAGGCGGATACAATGAGCAGTTCTTC.

The table lists this clone with a few counts. The CDR3 loop is CASSQARENYGYTF. The CDR3, as DNA: TGCGCCAGCAGCCAAGCACGAGAAAACTATGGCTACACCTTC. The chain combines TRBV4-3 with TRBJ1-2; D remains unclear. This CDR3 contains 14 residues. Germline assignment: CDR1 LGHNA and CDR2 YSLEER. V lost 1 base, J lost 2 bases, and 8 bases lay in between.

V is TRBV7-2 and J is TRBJ1-2; a weak D match, TRBD1 (6 bases). V was cut by 5 bases and J by 1 base, with 14 bases left in between. The CDR3 has 15 residues. The germline V gene encodes CDR1 SGHTA and CDR2 FQGNSA. The CDR3 sequence is CASSPDSSLNYGYTF. For the CDR3, the DNA is TGTGCCAGCAGCCCGGACAGTTCCCTTAACTATGGCTACACCTTC.

Worth noting for this clone: In the same sample, other DNA sequences code for this CDR3. The chain is built from TRBV19 and TRBJ1-1, with a weak D call TRBD1 (5 bases). Trimming left V 2 bases short and J 1 base short, with 5 bases between. Germline lookup yields CDR1 LNHDA and CDR2 SQIVND (reference sequence). The CDR3 is made up of 13 amino acids. The DNA for the CDR3 is TGTGCCAGTAGTATAAGGGGGAACACTGAAGCTTTCTTT. Translating gives CASSIRGNTEAFF. Combining the CDR3 with reference TRBV19 and TRBJ1-1 gives the whole variable domain DGGITQSPKYLFRKEGQNVTLSCEQNLNHDAMYWYRQDPGQGLRLIYYSQIVNDFQKGDIAEGYSVSREKKESFPLTVTSAQKNPTAFYLCASSIRGNTEAFFGQGTRLTVV.

This chain links TRBV30 with TRBJ1-6; possible D gene TRBD1, 6 bases. Trimming took off 3 bases at V and 9 bases at J, with 9 bases between the two ends. CDR1 is GTSNPN and CDR2 is SVGIG in the germline V gene (reference sequence). The CDR3 is made up of 12 amino acids. The CDR3 DNA sequence: TGTGCCTGGAGGTTAGGGGGTTCACCCCTCCACTTT. Its translation is CAWRLGGSPLHF. Using reference TRBV30 and TRBJ1-6 for the parts outside the CDR3, the full variable domain is SQTIHQWPATLVQPVGSPLSLECTVEGTSNPNLYWYRQAAGRGLQLLFYSVGIGQISSEVPQNLSASRPQDRQFILSSKKLLLSDSGFYLCAWRLGGSPLHFGNGTRLTVT.

This chain joins TRBV20-1 and TRBJ1-1, with TRBD1 identical over 8 bases. The trim removed 6 bases at V and 6 bases at J, leaving 3 bases unmatched. The CDR3 runs 11 residues. Germline V gene lookup returns CDR1 DFQATT and CDR2 SNEGSKA (reference sequence). The CDR3 region has the DNA TGCAGTGCGGACAGGGTCCCTGAAGCTTTCTTT. Its translation is CSADRVPEAFF.

The CDR3 DNA reads as TGTGCCAGCTCATTGACAGGGAATCAGCCCCAGCATTTT. This sequence encodes CASSLTGNQPQHF. The chain carries TRBV6-5 and TRBJ1-5; 7 bases align to TRBD1. Germline V gene lookup returns CDR1 MNHEY and CDR2 SVGAGI. Losses at the gene ends were 8 bases for V and 4 bases for J; bases not matched to a gene: 5. CDR3 size: 13 residues.